The 2 T cell receptor beta chains below were found in one sample sequenced in a study of cytomegalovirus exposure and HLA in healthy donors. With 60 Vbeta and 13 Jbeta primers, the PCR was carried out. Some clones are missing from TCRdb's copy, which holds only in-frame ones; the method was immunoSEQ multiplex PCR. The top ten hold around 5.2% of the sample, which has over 150,000 clones, more than 70% seen once. The material sequenced was PBMCs. These receptors all stem from a woman aged 40 to 50 in good health and CMV-seropositive.

The rearrangement uses TRBV19 and TRBJ2-2, with D unresolved. V dropped 2 bases and J dropped 6 bases, with 10 bases sitting between them. The CDR3 loop spans 14 amino acids. The germline CDR1 and CDR2 sequences are LNHDA and SQIVND (reference sequence). The CDR3 reads CASSIFTASGELFF. The CDR3 bases are TGTGCCAGTAGTATATTCACCGCGTCCGGGGAGCTGTTTTTT.

This chain joins TRBV7-9 and TRBJ1-4; the D gene is possibly TRBD1 (5 bases). The CDR3 is 17 residues long. Germline V lookup: CDR1 SEHNR, CDR2 FQNEAQ (reference sequence). V gave up 2 bases and J gave up 5 bases, with 18 bases separating them. CDR3 coding DNA: TGTGCCAGCAGCTTACAGATTGGTCAGGGTCCAAATGAAAAACTGTTTTTT. Residues: CASSLQIGQGPNEKLFF.